Listed here are 12 T cell receptor beta chains from one sample, sequenced in a study of shared clonotypes between healthy human individuals. Measured with immunoSEQ multiplex PCR; TCRdb has only the in-frame clones, and not every one. The sample holds about 700,000 clones; around 67% are singletons and the top ten take over 1.5%. Material for sequencing was memory CD4+ T cells sorted from blood. Noted subset: CD45RA-negative fraction. Receptors were obtained from a young woman in good health.

Comments on this clone: This likely traces to a read error, being one base from a far larger clone. The chain recombines TRBV6-1 with TRBJ2-7; 8 bases align to TRBD2. The V segment lost 6 bases and the J segment 3 bases; nucleotides outside the gene matches: 10. CDR3 length: 15 amino acids. In germline, CDR1 is MNHNS, CDR2 SASEGT. The DNA of the CDR3 is TGTGCCAGCAGACCCCCCGGGAGGGGTGTCTACGAGCAGTACTTC. Translating it yields CASRPPGRGVYEQYF.

The rearrangement uses TRBV19 and TRBJ2-1; 7 bases fit TRBD2. This CDR3 has 12 residues. J was trimmed by 7 bases and V by 6 bases; bases with no gene match: 3. Germline V gene sequence: CDR1 LNHDA, CDR2 SQIVND (reference sequence). CDR3 in DNA: TGTGCCAGTAGGCGGGAGAGTAATGAGCAGTTCTTC. It translates to CASRRESNEQFF.

A few counts support this clone. J is TRBJ1-1 and V is TRBV28, with a possible D match to TRBD1 (5 bases). This CDR3 has 15 residues. The germline V gene encodes CDR1 MDHEN and CDR2 SYDVKM. Deletions cut 11 bases from V and 3 bases from J, with 22 bases between. The CDR3 here is CALDPPPGRDTEAFF. The CDR3 DNA is TGTGCCCTAGACCCCCCCCCAGGGCGGGACACTGAAGCTTTCTTT.

The chain couples TRBV4-1 to TRBJ1-5; D may be TRBD1 (6 bases). CDR3 length: 16 residues. V was clipped by 4 bases and J by 3 bases, with 16 bases between them. Per the germline V gene, CDR1 is MGHRA and CDR2 is YSYEKL. DNA for the CDR3: TGCGCCAGCAGCCCGTTGGGGGGGCTCGCCAATCAGCCCCAGCATTTT. It yields the protein CASSPLGGLANQPQHF.

As concerns this clone: The same CDR3 is also encoded by other DNA sequences in this sample. The V gene is TRBV5-1, the J gene TRBJ2-2; TRBD1 matches at 7 bases. J was trimmed by 3 bases and V by 0 bases; bases with no gene match: 2. This CDR3 has 15 residues. The germline gives CDR1 SGHRS, CDR2 YFSETQ. The CDR3 spells CASSLGTGDTGELFF. The CDR3 coding sequence is TGCGCCAGCAGCTTGGGAACAGGGGACACCGGGGAGCTGTTTTTT.

This clone was counted a single time. The chain links TRBV4-2 to TRBJ2-1, with 9 nucleotides matching TRBD2. The CDR3 runs to 17 residues. Per the germline V gene, CDR1 is LGHNA and CDR2 is YNFKEQ. Losses at the gene ends were 0 bases for V and 4 bases for J; bases not matched to a gene: 7. In DNA form, the CDR3 reads TGTGCCAGCAGCCAAGAGTCCCTGGCGGGAGGGTACAATGAGCAGTTCTTC. This gives the protein CASSQESLAGGYNEQFF.

J is TRBJ2-5 and V is TRBV29-1; D gene uncertain. This CDR3 contains 12 residues. Germline CDR1 SQVTM, CDR2 ANQGSEA. Trimming shortened V by 6 bases and J by 3 bases, and 11 bases separated the two germline ends. The CDR3 region has the DNA TGCAGCGTCTTAGGTCAAAAAGAGACCCAGTACTTC. Residues: CSVLGQKETQYF.

V usage is TRBV5-1 and J usage is TRBJ2-1, with 7 bases aligning to TRBD2. From germline, CDR1 is SGHRS and CDR2 YFSETQ. The V gene end was trimmed by 0 bases and the J gene end by 1 base; junction bases not matched to a gene: 10. This CDR3 contains 18 residues. The CDR3 region has the DNA TGCGCCAGCAGCTTGGTTCCCACTAGCGCCCTATCCTACAATGAGCAGTTCTTC. This encodes CASSLVPTSALSYNEQFF.

This rearrangement joins TRBV5-1 to TRBJ2-5, with no clear D. CDR1 and CDR2 (germline): SGHRS, YFSETQ. This CDR3 region has 12 residues. The V end was cut by 4 bases, the J end by 5 bases, with 9 bases between. CDR3 DNA sequence: TGCGCCAGCAGCCAGACGCAGGAGACCCAGTACTTC. Translating it yields CASSQTQETQYF.

This clone was detected only once. The CDR3 nucleotides read TGCGCCAGCAGCCAAGGAGCTGAGGCTCAGCCCCAAGAGACCCAGTACTTC. Translation: CASSQGAEAQPQETQYF. This chain joins TRBV4-1 and TRBJ2-5, with unresolved D. The CDR3 loop spans 17 amino acids. Germline CDR1 and CDR2: MGHRA and YSYEKL. With 1 base removed from V and 1 base from J, the gap between germline ends came to 16 bases.

The gene calls are TRBV7-2 and TRBJ2-1; D ambiguous. The germline CDR1 and CDR2 sequences are SGHTA and FQGNSA. The ends were cut back, 0 bases at V and 2 bases at J, with 8 bases in the middle. The CDR3 runs 15 residues. CDR3 nucleotides: TGTGCCAGCAGCTTAGCGTTGGGTACCTACAATGAGCAGTTCTTC. Its translation: CASSLALGTYNEQFF.

The chain is built from TRBV18 and TRBJ2-1; D remains ambiguous. The V end was cut by 0 bases, the J end by 7 bases, with 13 bases between. The CDR3 consists of 15 residues. Germline lookup yields CDR1 KGHSH and CDR2 LQKENI. Here the CDR3 DNA reads TGTGCCAGCTCACCACCGGGGTTTATGGGGAATGAGCAGTTCTTC. It yields the protein CASSPPGFMGNEQFF.